What follows are 6 T cell receptor beta chains derived from one specimen sequenced in a study of T-cell memory formation after mild COVID-19. TCRdb reprocessed the 5' RACE reads via MiXCR and lists one record per CDR3 protein. The sample includes roughly 600,000 distinct CDR3 sequences, approximately 18% of them seen just once. Sequencing was carried out using PBMCs or a T cell subset sorted from them (not recorded which). These receptors all stem from an adult woman who had mild COVID-19 (a few samples of this study predate the infection). Cell type and time point are not known.

The genes are TRBV24-1 and TRBJ2-5; D may be TRBD1 or TRBD2 (5 bases each). This CDR3 is 16 amino acids long. V dropped 1 base and J dropped 4 bases, with 15 bases sitting between them. Germline values: CDR1 KGHDR, CDR2 SFDVKD. The CDR3 loop reads CATSDFGTLGGETQYF. CDR3 sequence (DNA): TGTGCCACCAGTGATTTCGGGACCCTAGGAGGAGAGACCCAGTACTTC.

This chain uses TRBV7-2 with TRBJ2-7, with TRBD2 as a possible D gene (6 bases). The length of the CDR3 is 14 residues. From germline, CDR1 is SGHTA and CDR2 FQGNSA. Trimming removed 3 bases from V and 6 bases from J, with 15 bases in between. CDR3 loop: CASSFPGGSLEQYF. The CDR3 nucleotides read TGTGCCAGCAGCTTTCCTGGGGGGAGTCTCGAGCAGTACTTC.

This chain joins TRBV7-6 and TRBJ2-3; no clear D gene. This CDR3 spans 15 amino acids. Germline loops: CDR1 SGHVS, CDR2 FNYEAQ. V was clipped by 5 bases and J by 0 bases, with 12 bases between them. CDR3 sequence (DNA): TGTGCCAGCAGCCCACAACAGAAGAGCACAGATACGCAGTATTTT. This gives the protein CASSPQQKSTDTQYF.

The genes are TRBV6-5 and TRBJ2-6; 8 bases are a match to TRBD1. Losses at the gene ends were 8 bases for V and 0 bases for J; bases not matched to a gene: 9. This CDR3 has 17 residues. Germline CDR1 MNHEY, CDR2 SVGAGI. CDR3 protein: CASGQGQAFSGANVLTF. CDR3 bases: TGTGCCAGCGGACAGGGACAGGCTTTCTCTGGGGCCAACGTCCTGACTTTC.

This clonotype has ten or more counts. The chain joins TRBV7-9 to TRBJ2-7, with TRBD1 matching 8 bases. Germline V gene data show CDR1 as SEHNR and CDR2 as FQNEAQ (reference sequence). The length of the CDR3 is 13 residues. J gave up 4 bases and V 5 bases, and 4 bases lay outside the gene matches. CDR3 sequence reads: CASSPRDRYEQYF. The CDR3, as DNA: TGTGCCAGCAGCCCGAGGGACAGGTACGAGCAGTACTTC.

V gene TRBV4-2 combines with J gene TRBJ2-7; D possibly corresponds to TRBD2 (7 bases). CDR3 length equals 18 residues. Germline V lookup: CDR1 LGHNA, CDR2 YNFKEQ. V lost 0 bases and J 3 bases, leaving 21 bases between the germline ends. Here the CDR3 DNA reads TGTGCCAGCAGCCAAGACCCCCCCCAGGGGAGGGCAAACTACGAGCAGTACTTC. Its protein product is CASSQDPPQGRANYEQYF.